This TCR beta chain comes out of a study of cytomegalovirus exposure and HLA in healthy donors. In the PCR, 60 Vbeta and 13 Jbeta primers were used. Produced via immunoSEQ multiplex PCR; TCRdb's table is partial and in-frame only. The data hold under 200,000 clones, with roughly four fifths observed a single time. Trimming removed 3 bases from V and 2 bases from J, with 10 bases in between. Germline CDR1 MDHEN, CDR2 SYDVKM. This CDR3 contains 14 residues. The gene calls are TRBV28 and TRBJ1-1; no clear D. The sequenced sample consisted of PBMCs. The TCR was taken from a woman aged 18-29 years in good health and CMV-seronegative. Here the CDR3 DNA reads TGTGCCAGCAGTTTGGCAACAGTTAACACTGAAGCTTTCTTT. Protein sequence: CASSLATVNTEAFF.